The entry below gives a single T cell receptor (beta chain) sequence along with its context. The sample is drawn from a study of blood T cell repertoires in COVID-19. Across the study: From the United States, Italy and Spain came samples of acute and convalescent COVID-19. In each case, the material was cDNA or gDNA derived from T cells, B-cell-depleted T cells, or PBMCs.

As handled by the study authors: Amplification of reference gene primers was used by the study to estimate nucleated cell counts. Clones were sequenced by immunoSEQ multiplex PCR, and TCRdb holds only the in-frame ones, with some missing. The D gene and trimming were derived from the DNA, and the V and J assignments and clone size from that table. The table includes 130,000 or so clones, around 82% detected once. Sequencing used peripheral blood. This receptor was taken from a man between 60 and 70 years old with acute or convalescent COVID-19.

CDR3 loop: CSVDPGVGNTIYF. The CDR3 DNA sequence: TGCAGCGTTGACCCGGGGGTCGGAAACACCATATATTTT. J is TRBJ1-3 and V is TRBV29-1; D possibly corresponds to TRBD1 (5 bases). Per germline, CDR1 SQVTM and CDR2 ANQGSEA. V was trimmed by 3 bases and J by 4 bases, leaving 10 bases between them. The CDR3 runs 13 residues.